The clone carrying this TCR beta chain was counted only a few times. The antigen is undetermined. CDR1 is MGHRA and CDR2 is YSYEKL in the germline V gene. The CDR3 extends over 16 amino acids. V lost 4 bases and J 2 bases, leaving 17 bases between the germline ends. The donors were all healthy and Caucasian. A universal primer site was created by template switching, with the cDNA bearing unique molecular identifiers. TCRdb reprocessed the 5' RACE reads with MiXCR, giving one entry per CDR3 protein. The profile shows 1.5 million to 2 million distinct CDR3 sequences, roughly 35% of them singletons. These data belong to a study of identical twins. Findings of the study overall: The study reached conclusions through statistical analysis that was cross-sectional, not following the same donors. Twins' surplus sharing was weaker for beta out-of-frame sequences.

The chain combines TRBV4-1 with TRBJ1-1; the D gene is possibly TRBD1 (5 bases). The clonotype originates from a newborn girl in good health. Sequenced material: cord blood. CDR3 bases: TGCGCCAGCAGCCCAACCGGGACTGGGATTAACACTGAAGCTTTCTTT. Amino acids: CASSPTGTGINTEAFF.